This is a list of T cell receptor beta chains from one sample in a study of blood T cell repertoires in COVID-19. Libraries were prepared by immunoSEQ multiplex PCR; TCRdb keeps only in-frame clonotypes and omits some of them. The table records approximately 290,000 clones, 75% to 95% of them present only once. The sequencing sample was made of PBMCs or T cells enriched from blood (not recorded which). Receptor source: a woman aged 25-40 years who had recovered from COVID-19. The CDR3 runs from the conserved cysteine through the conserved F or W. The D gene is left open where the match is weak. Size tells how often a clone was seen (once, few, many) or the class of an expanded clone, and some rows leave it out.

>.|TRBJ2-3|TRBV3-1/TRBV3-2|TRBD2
CASSHTVRLAGPDTQYF
TGTGCCAGCAGCCACACTGTTAGACTAGCGGGGCCAGATACGCAGTATTTT
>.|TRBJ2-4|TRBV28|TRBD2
CASTETSGTKNIQYF
TGTGCCAGCACCGAGACTAGCGGGACCAAAAACATTCAGTACTTC
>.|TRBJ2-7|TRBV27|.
CASSSLDSYEQYFGGYEQYF
.
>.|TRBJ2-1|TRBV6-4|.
CASSPRGAGTYNEQFF
TGTGCCAGCAGCCCCCGCGGGGCGGGGACCTACAATGAGCAGTTCTTC
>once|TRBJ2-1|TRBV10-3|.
CAISVLTGTYNEQFF
TGTGCCATCAGTGTGTTGACAGGAACCTACAATGAGCAGTTCTTC
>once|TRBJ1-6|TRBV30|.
CAWSEGASPLHF
TGTGCCTGGAGCGAGGGCGCCTCACCCCTCCACTTT
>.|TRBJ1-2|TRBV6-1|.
CASSEGSGRSTYYGYTF
TGTGCCAGCAGTGAAGGTAGCGGCCGATCGACCTACTATGGCTACACCTTC
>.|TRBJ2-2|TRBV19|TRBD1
CASSITGGYTGELFF
TGTGCCAGCAGTATAACAGGGGGATACACCGGGGAGCTGTTTTTT
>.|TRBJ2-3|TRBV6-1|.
CASSEGVGAWSDTQYF
TGTGCCAGCAGTGAAGGGGTGGGGGCTTGGTCAGATACGCAGTATTTT
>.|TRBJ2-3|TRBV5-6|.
CASSRRLLDTQYF
TGTGCCAGCAGCCGGCGACTGTTAGATACGCAGTATTTT
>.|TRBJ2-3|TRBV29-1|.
CSVNQGGTQYF
TGCAGCGTGAACCAGGGTGGTACGCAGTATTTT
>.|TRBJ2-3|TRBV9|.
CASSVGSGTDTQYF
TGTGCCAGCAGTGTCGGGAGCGGCACAGATACGCAGTATTTT
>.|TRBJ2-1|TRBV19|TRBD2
CASSNGTSGSDEQFF
TGTGCCAGTAGTAACGGGACTAGCGGGAGCGATGAGCAGTTCTTC
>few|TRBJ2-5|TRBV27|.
CASSLNVPVETQYF
TGTGCCAGCAGTTTAAACGTACCGGTGGAGACCCAGTACTTC
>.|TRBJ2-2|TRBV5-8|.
CASSLDRLGTGELFF
TGTGCCAGCAGCCTAGACCGGTTAGGCACCGGGGAGCTGTTTTTT
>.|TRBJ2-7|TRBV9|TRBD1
CASSRTGGSYEQYF
TGTGCCAGCAGCCGGACAGGGGGGTCCTACGAGCAGTACTTC
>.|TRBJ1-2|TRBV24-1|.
CATSDFSGGYTF
TGTGCCACCAGTGATTTCTCAGGGGGCTACACCTTC
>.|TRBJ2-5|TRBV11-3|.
CASSLDSRETQYF
TGTGCCAGCAGCTTAGATTCCAGGGAGACCCAGTACTTC
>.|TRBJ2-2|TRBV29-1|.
CSAAPQGVNGELFF
TGCAGCGCCGCGCCACAGGGCGTAAACGGGGAGCTGTTTTTT
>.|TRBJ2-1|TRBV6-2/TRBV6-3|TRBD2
CASSRLGASGTPWDEQFF
TGTGCCAGCAGTAGATTGGGAGCTAGCGGGACTCCTTGGGATGAGCAGTTCTTC
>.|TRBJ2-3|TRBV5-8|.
CASTLGFGRTDTQYF
TGTGCCAGCACCTTGGGTTTCGGTCGCACAGATACGCAGTATTTT